The 29 T cell receptor beta chains below come from one sample, sequenced in a study of cytomegalovirus exposure and HLA in healthy donors. 60 Vbeta and 13 Jbeta primers were used in PCR. TCRdb's copy holds only in-frame clones and misses some; the assay was immunoSEQ multiplex PCR. The sample has about 120,000 clones, nearly 65% seen once. Sequencing used PBMCs. These receptors originate from a man aged 35-49 years in good health and CMV-seropositive.

The V and J genes are TRBV19 and TRBJ1-6, with TRBD1 matching over 10 bases. Germline CDR1 is LNHDA and CDR2 is SQIVND (reference sequence). The CDR3 length is 16 residues. The V segment lost 3 bases and the J segment 7 bases; nucleotides outside the gene matches: 6. CDR3 DNA sequence: TGTGCCAGTAGTATCGGGACAGGGGCAACCAATTCACCCCTCCACTTT. Protein product: CASSIGTGATNSPLHF.

This chain uses TRBV2 with TRBJ1-2, with TRBD1 identical over 7 bases. CDR1 SNHLY and CDR2 FYNNEI come from the germline V gene. This CDR3 spans 14 amino acids. V gave up 5 bases and J gave up 5 bases; unmatched junction bases: 8. The CDR3: CASSFGTEEYGYTF. The CDR3 DNA sequence: TGTGCCAGCAGTTTTGGGACAGAAGAATATGGCTACACCTTC.

This clone was counted a few times. The J gene is TRBJ2-3, the V gene TRBV9; the match to TRBD2 covers 10 bases. Germline CDR1 is SGDLS and CDR2 is YYNGEE. This CDR3 has 19 amino acids. V lost 0 bases and J lost 3; bases outside the gene matches: 13. CDR3 sequence (DNA): TGTGCCAGCAGCGTAGGTGGGGCTAGCGGGAGTGTCAGGACAGATACGCAGTATTTT. Translated: CASSVGGASGSVRTDTQYF.

J is TRBJ1-1 and V is TRBV4-1; D gene ambiguous. The CDR3 contains 18 residues. Germline V gene data show CDR1 as MGHRA and CDR2 as YSYEKL. V lost 1 base and J 0 bases, leaving 18 bases between the germline ends. The DNA of the CDR3 is TGCGCCAGCAGCCAAGTGGTGGGCAGTCGGGGTATGAACACTGAAGCTTTCTTT. Protein product: CASSQVVGSRGMNTEAFF.

The rearrangement uses TRBV18 and TRBJ2-3; D call uncertain. This CDR3 contains 12 residues. Between the trimmed V and J ends, which lost 5 bases and 3 bases, there was a span of 6 bases. Germline CDR1 reads KGHSH; CDR2 reads LQKENI. The CDR3 region is CASSSQTDTQYF. The CDR3 bases are TGTGCCAGCTCATCCCAAACAGATACGCAGTATTTT.

This rearrangement joins TRBV27 to TRBJ2-5; a possible D gene is TRBD1 (6 bases). The assigned J gene may be wrong: the sequence end matches TRBJ2-7 better. The germline CDR1 and CDR2 sequences are MNHEY and SMNVEV (reference sequence). This CDR3 contains 14 residues. The CDR3 bases are TGTGCCAGCAGGATACAGGGTCCCTCCTACGAGCAGTACTTC. It specifies CASRIQGPSYEQYF.

The rearrangement links TRBV27 to TRBJ2-1, with 8 nucleotides matching TRBD2. Germline V gene sequence: CDR1 MNHEY, CDR2 SMNVEV (reference sequence). The junction had 13 bases not matched to a gene; V was cut back by 0 bases and J by 0 bases. This CDR3 has 20 amino acids. Here the CDR3 reads CASSLSAFFSGASSYNEQFF. The CDR3 bases are TGTGCCAGCAGTTTATCGGCCTTCTTTAGCGGGGCGAGCTCCTACAATGAGCAGTTCTTC.

This sequence joins TRBV4-1 and TRBJ1-5; 9 bases align to TRBD1. From germline, CDR1 is MGHRA and CDR2 YSYEKL. With 0 bases clipped from V and 4 bases from J, the junction kept 13 bases outside the gene matches. The CDR3 has 19 residues. The CDR3 DNA reads TGCGCCAGCAGCCAAGACGAAGCCAGACCCGGGACAGGGAATCAGCCCCAGCATTTT. Encoded protein: CASSQDEARPGTGNQPQHF.

The chain couples TRBV19 to TRBJ2-7; D possibly corresponds to TRBD2 (6 bases). Trimming stripped 3 bases from V and 3 bases from J, with 12 bases between. Per germline, CDR1 LNHDA and CDR2 SQIVND (reference sequence). CDR3 length: 14 residues. The CDR3 sequence is CASSIAGTYYEQYF. The DNA for the CDR3 is TGTGCCAGTAGTATCGCGGGGACCTACTACGAGCAGTACTTC.

The chain is built from TRBV7-9 and TRBJ1-3, with a possible D match to TRBD1 (6 bases). The length of the CDR3 is 16 residues. V lost 5 bases and J lost 0, with 14 bases in between. Per germline, CDR1 SEHNR and CDR2 FQNEAQ (reference sequence). This chain's CDR3 is CASSLGQRSSGNTIYF. In DNA, the CDR3 is TGTGCCAGCAGCCTCGGACAGCGCAGCTCTGGAAACACCATATATTTT. Full variable domain (outside the CDR3, taken from reference TRBV7-9 and TRBJ1-3): DTGVSQNPRHKITKRGQNVTFRCDPISEHNRLYWYRQTLGQGPEFLTYFQNEAQLEKSRLLSDRFSAERPKGSFSTLEIQRTEQGDSAMYLCASSLGQRSSGNTIYFGEGSWLTVV.

The chain is built from TRBV4-3 and TRBJ2-1; 11 nucleotides match TRBD2. Germline CDR1 and CDR2: LGHNA and YSLEER. This CDR3 contains 16 residues. Trimming at V came to 4 bases and at J to 3 bases, leaving 5 bases not matched to a gene. The CDR3 DNA reads as TGCGCCAGCAGCCCATTAGCGGGAGGGTACTACAATGAGCAGTTCTTC. Translating gives CASSPLAGGYYNEQFF.

This sequence joins TRBV15 and TRBJ2-1; TRBD2 matches 9 bases. CDR3 size: 18 residues. The germline V gene encodes CDR1 LNHNV and CDR2 YYDKDF (reference sequence). Losses at the gene ends were 0 bases for V and 4 bases for J; bases not matched to a gene: 10. The CDR3: CATSRDRLAGPRYNEQFF. The CDR3 DNA reads as TGTGCCACCAGCAGAGATCGGCTAGCGGGACCCCGATACAATGAGCAGTTCTTC.

In this sample, this clone turned up a few times. J is TRBJ2-7 and V is TRBV19; weak D call: TRBD1 (5 bases). This CDR3 contains 15 residues. Germline CDR1 reads LNHDA; CDR2 reads SQIVND (reference sequence). The V end was cut by 3 bases, the J end by 0 bases, with 12 bases between. The CDR3 nucleotides read TGTGCCAGTAGTATCGCCTGGACATCCTCCTACGAGCAGTACTTC. Its protein is CASSIAWTSSYEQYF.

The chain couples TRBV2 to TRBJ1-5; D gene ambiguous. CDR3 length equals 12 residues. The V gene's germline CDR1 is SNHLY and CDR2 FYNNEI. Trimming stripped 6 bases from V and 3 bases from J, with 6 bases between. CDR3 DNA sequence: TGTGCCAGCAGCGCGGACAATCAGCCCCAGCATTTT. This codes for CASSADNQPQHF.

The rearrangement links TRBV7-2 to TRBJ1-2; D is undetermined. Trimming shortened V by 5 bases and J by 8 bases, and 15 bases separated the two germline ends. The germline CDR1 and CDR2 sequences are SGHTA and FQGNSA. The CDR3 spans 13 residues. The chain's CDR3 is CASSPSSTWGYTF. The DNA for the CDR3 is TGTGCCAGCAGCCCATCCAGTACCTGGGGCTACACCTTC.

The rearrangement joins TRBV7-9 to TRBJ1-2; D gene unclear. CDR3 length: 16 amino acids. Germline V gene lookup returns CDR1 SEHNR and CDR2 FQNEAQ (reference sequence). V lost 0 bases and J 2 bases, leaving 13 bases between the germline ends. CDR3 DNA: TGTGCCAGCAGCTTAGCGTCCAGGATCACGAACTATGGCTACACCTTC. Translating it yields CASSLASRITNYGYTF.

This clone has more than one count but fewer than ten. The chain has TRBV9 and TRBJ2-5; 8 positions match TRBD1. The CDR3 is made up of 16 amino acids. Germline trimming cut 3 bases from V and 4 bases from J; bases unmatched to any gene: 11. CDR1 and CDR2 (germline): SGDLS, YYNGEE. The CDR3 loop is CASSASGGSGLETQYF. The CDR3 coding sequence is TGTGCCAGCAGCGCTTCAGGGGGCTCGGGACTAGAGACCCAGTACTTC.

A few counts support this clone. The chain combines TRBV12-5 with TRBJ1-1, with D unresolved. CDR3 length: 11 residues. The germline V gene has CDR1 LGHNT and CDR2 FRNRAP. Trimming removed 3 bases from V and 3 bases from J, with 2 bases in between. The CDR3 region is CASGFYTEAFF. The CDR3 DNA reads as TGTGCTAGTGGTTTCTACACTGAAGCTTTCTTT.

This clone was counted between two and nine times. This chain links TRBV6-5 with TRBJ1-4; no clear D gene. This CDR3 has 16 amino acids. Germline assignment: CDR1 MNHEY and CDR2 SVGAGI. Deletions cut 2 bases from V and 0 bases from J, with 10 bases between. CDR3 region: CASSYAEQTTNEKLFF. DNA for the CDR3: TGTGCCAGCAGTTACGCAGAACAGACAACTAATGAAAAACTGTTTTTT.

This clone has more than one count but fewer than ten. The chain couples TRBV2 to TRBJ2-3; a possible D gene is TRBD2 (7 bases). The germline V gene encodes CDR1 SNHLY and CDR2 FYNNEI. The CDR3 consists of 15 residues. V dropped 10 bases and J dropped 0 bases, with 17 bases sitting between them. CDR3 coding DNA: TGTGCCAAGGGGGTCCAGGGACTAAGCACAGATACGCAGTATTTT. It yields the protein CAKGVQGLSTDTQYF.

This clone was detected a few times. The chain recombines TRBV28 with TRBJ1-1; D unresolved. V dropped 4 bases and J dropped 11 bases, with 11 bases sitting between them. CDR1 and CDR2 (germline): MDHEN, SYDVKM. This CDR3 comprises 11 residues. CDR3 DNA: TGTGCCAGCAGTTCGTTCGGGGAGGCTTTCTTT. It yields the protein CASSSFGEAFF.

The genes are TRBV4-2 and TRBJ1-1, with D unresolved. The V end lost 0 bases, the J end lost 3 bases, and 11 bases lay between the germline ends. Germline V gene lookup returns CDR1 LGHNA and CDR2 YNFKEQ. This CDR3 has 15 residues. Written as DNA, the CDR3 is TGTGCCAGCAGCCAAGAGGCGGTGTTGGACACTGAAGCTTTCTTT. Translating it yields CASSQEAVLDTEAFF.

The CDR3: CASSVATGTGGLAGGPNEQFF. The CDR3 DNA follows: TGTGCCAGCAGCGTAGCTACGGGGACGGGGGGACTAGCGGGAGGCCCCAATGAGCAGTTCTTC. The J gene is TRBJ2-1, the V gene TRBV9, with 15 bases fitting TRBD2. Germline loops: CDR1 SGDLS, CDR2 YYNGEE. The CDR3 extends over 21 amino acids. V trimming: 0 bases; J trimming: 6 bases; junction bases outside the gene matches: 16.

This chain connects TRBV4-2 to TRBJ1-2, with 12 bases identical to TRBD1. Germline-derived CDR1 and CDR2 are LGHNA and YNFKEQ. The junction had 8 bases not matched to a gene; V was cut back by 1 base and J by 8 bases. The CDR3 consists of 16 residues. The CDR3 sequence is CASSQAPGQGAGGYTF. Here the CDR3 DNA reads TGTGCCAGCAGCCAAGCACCGGGACAGGGGGCTGGGGGCTACACCTTC.

The genes are TRBV6-1 and TRBJ1-6; the D is unclear. The ends were cut back, 8 bases at V and 7 bases at J, with 12 bases in the middle. Germline V gene data show CDR1 as MNHNS and CDR2 as SASEGT. The CDR3 loop spans 13 amino acids. The CDR3 loop is CASGQEGNSPLHF. CDR3 nucleotide sequence: TGTGCCAGCGGTCAGGAGGGCAATTCACCCCTCCACTTT.

V gene TRBV5-1 combines with J gene TRBJ1-2, with D unclear. CDR1 and CDR2 (germline): SGHRS, YFSETQ. Trimming took off 1 base at V and 8 bases at J, with 15 bases between the two ends. The CDR3 is 14 amino acids. The DNA for the CDR3 is TGCGCCAGCAGCTTGTCTCCACGGACGGGGGGCTACACCTTC. Protein sequence: CASSLSPRTGGYTF.

This clone was seen a few times. J is TRBJ2-5 and V is TRBV18, with D possibly matching TRBD2 (6 bases). Germline CDR1 is KGHSH and CDR2 is LQKENI. The CDR3 consists of 15 residues. V was clipped by 6 bases and J by 4 bases, with 18 bases between them. The DNA of the CDR3 is TGTGCCAGCTCCCTCTTGGGGGGTAATACAGAGACCCAGTACTTC. Translation: CASSLLGGNTETQYF.

This rearrangement joins TRBV13 to TRBJ2-2; TRBD2 agrees at 9 bases. The CDR3 is 15 amino acids. Trimming at V came to 3 bases and at J to 3 bases, leaving 2 bases not matched to a gene. CDR1 is PRHDT, CDR2 FYEKMQ, per germline (reference sequence). CDR3 sequence reads: CASSFKRGDTGELFF. CDR3 DNA sequence: TGTGCCAGCAGCTTTAAGCGGGGGGACACCGGGGAGCTGTTTTTT.

The chain recombines TRBV29-1 with TRBJ2-5, with 13 bases identical to TRBD2. This CDR3 comprises 16 residues. Germline lookup yields CDR1 SQVTM and CDR2 ANQGSEA. V lost 7 bases to trimming and J lost 5 bases; unmatched junction nucleotides: 13. DNA of the CDR3: TGCAGCGCCCGTGGACTAGCGGGAGTAGGGGAGGAGACCCAGTACTTC. Translated, it gives CSARGLAGVGEETQYF.